The entry below describes one T cell receptor (beta chain). Antigen specificity is unknown. This record belongs to a study of OX40 agonist ivuxolimab in advanced cancers. Study-wide background: Those enrolled were about 80% male, with a mean age of approximately 60 years and ages from about 20 to 90. Among those treated, three patients had partial responses, one with hepatocellular carcinoma and two with cutaneous melanoma.

V was shortened by 0 bases and J by 2 bases, with 18 bases between the two germline ends. CDR1 and CDR2 from the germline V gene are SNHLY and FYNNEI. The CDR3 contains 18 residues. Generated by immunoSEQ multiplex PCR, the TCRdb table keeps only in-frame clones and is missing some. This table holds around 45,000 clones, under 95% found once. General study results and limits: At 0.1 to 3.0 mg/kg, CD4+ and CD8+ blood T cells expanded clonally by week 6.

The chain couples TRBV2 to TRBJ2-3, with D perhaps matching TRBD1 or TRBD2 (5 bases each). This specimen consisted of CD4+ or CD8+ T cells sorted from blood, obtained in a trial of the OX40 agonist ivuxolimab. The receptor's source is an adult with an advanced solid tumor such as melanoma, head and neck, liver or kidney cancer. The CDR3 nucleotides are TGTGCCAGCAGTGAAGCCCCCCTTGGGGGAGTCAACACAGATACGCAGTATTTT. It translates to CASSEAPLGGVNTDTQYF.